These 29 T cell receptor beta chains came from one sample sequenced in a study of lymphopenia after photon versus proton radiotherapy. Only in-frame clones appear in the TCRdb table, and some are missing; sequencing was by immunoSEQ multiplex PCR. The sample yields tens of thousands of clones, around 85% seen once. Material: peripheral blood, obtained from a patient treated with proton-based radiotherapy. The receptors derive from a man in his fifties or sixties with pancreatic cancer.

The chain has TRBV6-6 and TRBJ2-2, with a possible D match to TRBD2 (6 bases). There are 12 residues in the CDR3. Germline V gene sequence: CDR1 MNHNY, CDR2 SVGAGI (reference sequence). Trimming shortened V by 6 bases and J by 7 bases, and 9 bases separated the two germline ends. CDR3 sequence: CASSSGGGELFF. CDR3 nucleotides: TGTGCCAGCAGCTCCGGGGGCGGGGAGCTGTTTTTT.

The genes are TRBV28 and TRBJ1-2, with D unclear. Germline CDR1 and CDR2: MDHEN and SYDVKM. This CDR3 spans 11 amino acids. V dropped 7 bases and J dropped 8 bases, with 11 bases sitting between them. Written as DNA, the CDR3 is TGTGCCAGCAATTATGCCGGGGGCTACACCTTC. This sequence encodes CASNYAGGYTF.

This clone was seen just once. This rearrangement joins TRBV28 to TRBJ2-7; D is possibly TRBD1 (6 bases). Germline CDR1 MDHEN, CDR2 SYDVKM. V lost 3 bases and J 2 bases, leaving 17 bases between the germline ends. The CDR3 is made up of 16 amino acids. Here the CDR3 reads CASSFLRQAIPYEQYF. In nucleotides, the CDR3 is TGTGCCAGCAGTTTCCTCAGACAGGCGATTCCCTACGAGCAGTACTTC.

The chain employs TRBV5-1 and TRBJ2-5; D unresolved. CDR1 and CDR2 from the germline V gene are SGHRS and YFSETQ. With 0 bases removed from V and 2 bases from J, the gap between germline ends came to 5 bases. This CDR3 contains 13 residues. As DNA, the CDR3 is TGCGCCAGCAGCTTGGCAGAACAAGAGACCCAGTACTTC. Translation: CASSLAEQETQYF.

CDR3 amino acids: CASSLLGQGSGANVLTF. DNA of the CDR3: TGTGCCAGCAGTTTACTGGGACAAGGCTCTGGGGCCAACGTCCTGACTTTC. The chain couples TRBV27 to TRBJ2-6; tentatively, D is TRBD1 (6 bases). CDR1 and CDR2 (germline): MNHEY, SMNVEV (reference sequence). The CDR3 loop spans 17 amino acids. V was cut by 2 bases and J by 0 bases, with 11 bases left in between.

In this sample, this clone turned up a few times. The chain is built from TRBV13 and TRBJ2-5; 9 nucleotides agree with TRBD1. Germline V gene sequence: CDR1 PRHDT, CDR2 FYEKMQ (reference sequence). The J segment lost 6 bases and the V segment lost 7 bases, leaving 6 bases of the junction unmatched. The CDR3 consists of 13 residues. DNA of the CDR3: TGTGCCAGCACCGGACAGGGGTTGCAGACCCAGTACTTC. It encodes CASTGQGLQTQYF. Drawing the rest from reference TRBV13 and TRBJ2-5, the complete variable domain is AAGVIQSPRHLIKEKRETATLKCYPIPRHDTVYWYQQGPGQDPQFLISFYEKMQSDKGSIPDRFSAQQFSDYHSELNMSSLELGDSALYFCASTGQGLQTQYFGPGTRLLVL.

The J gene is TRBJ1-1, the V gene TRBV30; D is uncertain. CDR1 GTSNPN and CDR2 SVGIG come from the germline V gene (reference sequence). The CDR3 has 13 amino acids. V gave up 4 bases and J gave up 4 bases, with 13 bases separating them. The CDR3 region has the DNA TGTGCCTGGACCACTCTCCGGGTCACTGAAGCTTTCTTT. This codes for CAWTTLRVTEAFF.

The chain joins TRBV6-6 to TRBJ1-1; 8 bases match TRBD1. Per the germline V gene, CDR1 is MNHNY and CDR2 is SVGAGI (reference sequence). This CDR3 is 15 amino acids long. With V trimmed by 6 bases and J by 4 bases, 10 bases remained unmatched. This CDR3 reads CASRDQGAVSTEAFF. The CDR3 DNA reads TGTGCCAGCAGAGACCAGGGGGCAGTAAGCACTGAAGCTTTCTTT.

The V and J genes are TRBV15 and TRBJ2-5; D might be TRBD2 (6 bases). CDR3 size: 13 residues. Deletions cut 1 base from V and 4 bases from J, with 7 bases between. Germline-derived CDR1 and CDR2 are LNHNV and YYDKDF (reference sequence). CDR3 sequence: CATSRGSGETQYF. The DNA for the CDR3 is TGTGCCACCAGCAGAGGTAGCGGAGAGACCCAGTACTTC.

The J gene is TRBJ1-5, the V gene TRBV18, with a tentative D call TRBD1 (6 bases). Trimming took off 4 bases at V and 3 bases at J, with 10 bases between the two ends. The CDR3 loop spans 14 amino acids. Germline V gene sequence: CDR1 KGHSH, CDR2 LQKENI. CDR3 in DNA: TGTGCCAGCTCACGCGGGGGCTTCAATCAGCCCCAGCATTTT. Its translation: CASSRGGFNQPQHF.

Written as DNA, the CDR3 is TGTGCCAGCTCACCGAGGGCTAAAGTAAACATTCAGTACTTC. Its translation: CASSPRAKVNIQYF. This chain links TRBV18 with TRBJ2-4; D is perhaps TRBD2 (5 bases). Germline V gives CDR1 KGHSH, CDR2 LQKENI. The germline V and J ends were trimmed by 3 bases and 6 bases, with 12 bases remaining between them. The CDR3 runs to 14 residues.

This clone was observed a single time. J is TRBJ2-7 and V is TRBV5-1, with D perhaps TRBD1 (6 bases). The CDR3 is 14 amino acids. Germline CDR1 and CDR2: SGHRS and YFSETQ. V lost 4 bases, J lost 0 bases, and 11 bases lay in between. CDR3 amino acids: CASSRSGDSYEQYF. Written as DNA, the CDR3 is TGCGCCAGCAGCCGGTCAGGGGACTCCTACGAGCAGTACTTC. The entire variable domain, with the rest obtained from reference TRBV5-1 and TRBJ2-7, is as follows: KAGVTQTPRYLIKTRGQQVTLSCSPISGHRSVSWYQQTPGQGLQFLFEYFSETQRNKGNFPGRFSGRQFSNSRSEMNVSTLELGDSALYLCASSRSGDSYEQYFGPGTRLTVT.

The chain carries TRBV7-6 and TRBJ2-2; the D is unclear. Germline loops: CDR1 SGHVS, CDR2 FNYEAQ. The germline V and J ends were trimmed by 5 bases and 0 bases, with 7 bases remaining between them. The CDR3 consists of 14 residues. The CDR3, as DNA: TGTGCCAGCAGCGGCTACCCGAACACCGGGGAGCTGTTTTTT. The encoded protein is CASSGYPNTGELFF.

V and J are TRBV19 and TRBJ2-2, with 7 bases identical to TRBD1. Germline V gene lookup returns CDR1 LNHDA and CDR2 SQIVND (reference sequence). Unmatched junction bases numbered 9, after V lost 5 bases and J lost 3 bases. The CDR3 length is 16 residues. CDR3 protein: CASSGRQGPDTGELFF. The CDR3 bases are TGTGCCAGTAGTGGCCGACAGGGCCCCGACACCGGGGAGCTGTTTTTT.

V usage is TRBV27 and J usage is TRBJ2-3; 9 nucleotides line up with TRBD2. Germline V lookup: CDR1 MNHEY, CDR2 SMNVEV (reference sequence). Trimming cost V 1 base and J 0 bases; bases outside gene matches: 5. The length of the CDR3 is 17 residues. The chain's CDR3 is CASSLWGGRGSTDTQYF. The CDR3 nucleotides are TGTGCCAGCAGTTTATGGGGCGGGAGGGGTAGCACAGATACGCAGTATTTT.

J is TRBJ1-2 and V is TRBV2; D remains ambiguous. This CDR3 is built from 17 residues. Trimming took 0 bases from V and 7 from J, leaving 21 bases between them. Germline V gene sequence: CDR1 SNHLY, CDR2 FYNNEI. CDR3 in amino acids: CASSEANSEGRSGGYTF. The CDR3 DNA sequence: TGTGCCAGCAGTGAAGCTAACAGTGAGGGAAGGTCCGGTGGCTACACCTTC.

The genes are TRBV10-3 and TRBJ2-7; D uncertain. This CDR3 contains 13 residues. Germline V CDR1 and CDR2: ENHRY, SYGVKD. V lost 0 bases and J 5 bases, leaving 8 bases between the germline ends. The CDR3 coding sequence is TGTGCCATCAGTGAGTCGAACTCGGACGAGCAGTACTTC. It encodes CAISESNSDEQYF.

This CDR3 is CASSAGGSGKIGELFF. The CDR3, as DNA: TGTGCCAGCAGTGCGGGGGGTAGCGGGAAGATCGGGGAGCTGTTTTTT. This sequence joins TRBV2 and TRBJ2-2; the match to TRBD2 covers 8 bases. This CDR3 comprises 16 residues. The ends lost 4 bases at V and 7 bases at J; junction bases unmatched: 11. The V gene's germline CDR1 is SNHLY and CDR2 FYNNEI. Full variable domain (remainder filled in from reference TRBV2 and TRBJ2-2): EPEVTQTPSHQVTQMGQEVILRCVPISNHLYFYWYRQILGQKVEFLVSFYNNEISEKSEIFDDQFSVERPDGSNFTLKIRSTKLEDSAMYFCASSAGGSGKIGELFFGEGSRLTVL.

The CDR3 sequence is CASSLITGAGELFF. The CDR3 nucleotides read TGTGCCAGCAGTTTGATCACAGGGGCCGGGGAGCTGTTTTTT. The V gene is TRBV28, the J gene TRBJ2-2; TRBD1 matches at 7 bases. Per germline, CDR1 MDHEN and CDR2 SYDVKM. CDR3 length: 14 residues. J was trimmed by 6 bases and V by 3 bases; bases with no gene match: 4. The variable domain in full, with the rest retrieved from reference TRBV28 and TRBJ2-2, is DVKVTQSSRYLVKRTGEKVFLECVQDMDHENMFWYRQDPGLGLRLIYFSYDVKMKEKGDIPEGYSVSREKKERFSLILESASTNQTSMYLCASSLITGAGELFFGEGSRLTVL.

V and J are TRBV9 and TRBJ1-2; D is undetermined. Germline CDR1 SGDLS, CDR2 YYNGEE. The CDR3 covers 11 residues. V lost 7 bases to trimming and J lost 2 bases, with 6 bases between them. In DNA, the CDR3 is TGTGCCAGCGGAAACAACTATGGCTACACCTTC. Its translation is CASGNNYGYTF.

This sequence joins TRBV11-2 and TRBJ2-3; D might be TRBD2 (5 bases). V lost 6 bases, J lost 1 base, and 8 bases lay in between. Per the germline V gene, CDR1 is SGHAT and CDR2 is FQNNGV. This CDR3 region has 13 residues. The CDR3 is CASRISGTDTQYF. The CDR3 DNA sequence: TGTGCCAGCAGGATTAGCGGCACAGATACGCAGTATTTT.

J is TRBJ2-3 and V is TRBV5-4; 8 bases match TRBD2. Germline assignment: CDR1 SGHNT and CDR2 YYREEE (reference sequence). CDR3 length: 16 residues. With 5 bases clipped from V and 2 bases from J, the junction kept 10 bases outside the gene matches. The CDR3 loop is CASSPPYSGATDTQYF. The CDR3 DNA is TGTGCCAGCAGTCCCCCTTATAGCGGGGCCACAGATACGCAGTATTTT.

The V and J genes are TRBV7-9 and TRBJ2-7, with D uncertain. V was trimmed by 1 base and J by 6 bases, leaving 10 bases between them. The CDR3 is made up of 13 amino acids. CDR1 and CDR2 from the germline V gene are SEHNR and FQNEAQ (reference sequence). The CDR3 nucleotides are TGTGCCAGCAGCTTAGATCCGGCCCCCGAGCAGTACTTC. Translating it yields CASSLDPAPEQYF.

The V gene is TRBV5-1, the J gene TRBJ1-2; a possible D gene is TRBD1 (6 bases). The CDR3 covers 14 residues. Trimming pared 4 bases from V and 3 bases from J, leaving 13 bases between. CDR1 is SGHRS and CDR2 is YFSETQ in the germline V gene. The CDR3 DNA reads TGCGCCAGCAGCCTTGAGGGGGTCGACTATGGCTACACCTTC. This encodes CASSLEGVDYGYTF.

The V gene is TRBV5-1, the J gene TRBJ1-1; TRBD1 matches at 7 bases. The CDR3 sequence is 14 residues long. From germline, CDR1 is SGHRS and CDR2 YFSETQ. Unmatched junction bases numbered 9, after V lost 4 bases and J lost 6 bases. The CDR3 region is CASSLRQGGAEAFF. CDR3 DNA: TGCGCCAGCAGCCTGAGACAGGGTGGGGCTGAAGCTTTCTTT.

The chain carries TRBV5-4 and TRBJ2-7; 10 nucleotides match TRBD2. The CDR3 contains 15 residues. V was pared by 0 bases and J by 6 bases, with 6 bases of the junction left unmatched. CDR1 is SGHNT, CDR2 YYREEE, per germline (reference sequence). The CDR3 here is CASSLASGSRGEQYF. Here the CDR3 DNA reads TGTGCCAGCAGCTTGGCTAGCGGGAGTCGGGGCGAGCAGTACTTC.

The CDR3 here is CASSVGGAGLTDTQYF. CDR3 coding DNA: TGTGCCAGCAGCGTAGGAGGAGCGGGCCTCACAGATACGCAGTATTTT. This rearrangement joins TRBV9 to TRBJ2-3, with TRBD2 as a possible D gene (6 bases). Germline lookup yields CDR1 SGDLS and CDR2 YYNGEE. This CDR3 spans 16 amino acids. V gave up 0 bases and J gave up 2 bases, with 13 bases separating them.

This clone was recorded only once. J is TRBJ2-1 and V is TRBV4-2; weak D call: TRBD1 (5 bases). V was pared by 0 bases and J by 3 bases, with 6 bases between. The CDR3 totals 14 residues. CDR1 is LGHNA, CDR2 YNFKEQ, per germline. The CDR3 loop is CASSQEDSYNEQFF. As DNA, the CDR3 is TGTGCCAGCAGCCAAGAAGACAGCTACAATGAGCAGTTCTTC.

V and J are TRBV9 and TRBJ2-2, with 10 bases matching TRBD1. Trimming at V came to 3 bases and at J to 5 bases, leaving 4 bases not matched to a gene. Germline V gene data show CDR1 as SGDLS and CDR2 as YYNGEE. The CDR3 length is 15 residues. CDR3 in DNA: TGTGCCAGCAGCGCCAGGACAGGGGGGACCGGGGAGCTGTTTTTT. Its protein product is CASSARTGGTGELFF.